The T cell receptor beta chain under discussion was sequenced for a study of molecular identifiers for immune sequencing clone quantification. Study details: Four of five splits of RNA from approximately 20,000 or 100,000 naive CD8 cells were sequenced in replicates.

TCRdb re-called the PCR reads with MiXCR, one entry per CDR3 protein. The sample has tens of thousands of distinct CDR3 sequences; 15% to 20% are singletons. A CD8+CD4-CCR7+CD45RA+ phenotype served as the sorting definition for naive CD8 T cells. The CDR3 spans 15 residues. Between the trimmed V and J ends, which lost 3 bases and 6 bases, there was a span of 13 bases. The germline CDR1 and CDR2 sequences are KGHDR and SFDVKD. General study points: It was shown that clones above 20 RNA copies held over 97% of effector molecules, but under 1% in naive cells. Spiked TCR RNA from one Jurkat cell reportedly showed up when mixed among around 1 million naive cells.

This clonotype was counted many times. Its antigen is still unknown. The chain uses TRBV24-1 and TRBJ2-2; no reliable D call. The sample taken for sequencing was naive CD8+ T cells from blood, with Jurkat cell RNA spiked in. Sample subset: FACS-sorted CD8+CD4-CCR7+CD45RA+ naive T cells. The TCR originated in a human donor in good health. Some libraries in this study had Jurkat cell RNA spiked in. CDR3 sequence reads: CATSDDVWGPGELFF. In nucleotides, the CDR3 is TGTGCCACCAGTGATGATGTCTGGGGTCCCGGGGAGCTGTTTTTT.